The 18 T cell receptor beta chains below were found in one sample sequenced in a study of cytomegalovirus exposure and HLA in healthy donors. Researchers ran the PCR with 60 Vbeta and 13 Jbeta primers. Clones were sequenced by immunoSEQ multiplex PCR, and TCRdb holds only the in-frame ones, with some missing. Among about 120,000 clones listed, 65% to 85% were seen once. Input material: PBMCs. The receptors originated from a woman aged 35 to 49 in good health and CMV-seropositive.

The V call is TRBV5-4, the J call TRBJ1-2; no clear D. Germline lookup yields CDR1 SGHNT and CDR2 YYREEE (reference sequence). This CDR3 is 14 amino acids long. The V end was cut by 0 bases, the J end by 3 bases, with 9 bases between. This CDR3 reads CASSLETGYYGYTF. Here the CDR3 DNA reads TGTGCCAGCAGCTTGGAGACGGGTTACTATGGCTACACCTTC.

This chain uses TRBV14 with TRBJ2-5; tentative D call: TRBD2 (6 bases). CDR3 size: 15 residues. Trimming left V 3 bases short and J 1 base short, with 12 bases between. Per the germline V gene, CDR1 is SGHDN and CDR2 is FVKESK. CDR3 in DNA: TGTGCCAGCAGCCACTCGGCTAGCGTCCAAGAGACCCAGTACTTC. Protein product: CASSHSASVQETQYF.

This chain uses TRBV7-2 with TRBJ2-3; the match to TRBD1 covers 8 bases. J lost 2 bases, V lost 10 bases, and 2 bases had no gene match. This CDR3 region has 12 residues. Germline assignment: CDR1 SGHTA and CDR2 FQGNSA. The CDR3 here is CAKGQDTDTQYF. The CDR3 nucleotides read TGTGCCAAGGGACAGGACACAGATACGCAGTATTTT.

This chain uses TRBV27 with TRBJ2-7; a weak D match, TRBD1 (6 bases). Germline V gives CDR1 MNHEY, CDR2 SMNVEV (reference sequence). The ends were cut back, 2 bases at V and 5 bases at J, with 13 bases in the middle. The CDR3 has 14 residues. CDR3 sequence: CASSLGTPVDEQYF. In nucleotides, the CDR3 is TGTGCCAGCAGTTTAGGGACACCCGTCGACGAGCAGTACTTC.

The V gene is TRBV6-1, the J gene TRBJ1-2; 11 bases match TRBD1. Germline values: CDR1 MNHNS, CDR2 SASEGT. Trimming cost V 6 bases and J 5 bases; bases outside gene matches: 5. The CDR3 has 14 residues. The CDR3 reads CASSAGTGGYGYTF. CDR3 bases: TGTGCCAGCAGCGCCGGGACAGGGGGGTATGGCTACACCTTC.

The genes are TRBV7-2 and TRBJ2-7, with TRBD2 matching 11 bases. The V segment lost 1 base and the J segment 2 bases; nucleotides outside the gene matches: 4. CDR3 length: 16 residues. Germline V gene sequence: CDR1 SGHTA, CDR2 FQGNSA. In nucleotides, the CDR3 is TGTGCCAGCAGCTTAGGGCTAGCGGGAGGAGCCTACGAGCAGTACTTC. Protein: CASSLGLAGGAYEQYF.

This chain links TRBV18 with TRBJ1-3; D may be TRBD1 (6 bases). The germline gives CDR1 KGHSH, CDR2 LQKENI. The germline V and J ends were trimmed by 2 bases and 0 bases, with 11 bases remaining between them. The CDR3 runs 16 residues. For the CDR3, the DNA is TGTGCCAGCTCACCAGGGACATCGAGCTCTGGAAACACCATATATTTT. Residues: CASSPGTSSSGNTIYF.

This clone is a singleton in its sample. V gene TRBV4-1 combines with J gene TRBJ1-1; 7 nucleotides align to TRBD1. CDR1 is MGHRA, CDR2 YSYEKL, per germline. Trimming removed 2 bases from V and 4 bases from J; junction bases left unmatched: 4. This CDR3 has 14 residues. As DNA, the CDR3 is TGCGCCAGCAGCCAAAGACAGGGCCCCACTGAAGCTTTCTTT. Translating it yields CASSQRQGPTEAFF.

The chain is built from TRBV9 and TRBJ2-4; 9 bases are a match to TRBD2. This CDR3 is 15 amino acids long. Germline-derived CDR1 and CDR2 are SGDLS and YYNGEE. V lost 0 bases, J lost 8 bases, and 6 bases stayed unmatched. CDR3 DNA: TGTGCCAGCAGCGTAGTGGGGGGCGGGAGGGACATTCAGTACTTC. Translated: CASSVVGGGRDIQYF.

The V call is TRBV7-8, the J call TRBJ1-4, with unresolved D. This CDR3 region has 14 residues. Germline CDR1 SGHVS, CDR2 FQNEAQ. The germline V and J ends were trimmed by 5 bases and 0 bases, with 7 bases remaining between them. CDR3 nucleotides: TGTGCCAGCAGCGCGGGGTCAACTAATGAAAAACTGTTTTTT. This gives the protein CASSAGSTNEKLFF. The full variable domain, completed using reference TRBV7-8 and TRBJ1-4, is GAGVSQSPRYKVAKRGQDVALRCDPISGHVSLFWYQQALGQGPEFLTYFQNEAQLDKSGLPSDRFFAERPEGSVSTLKIQRTQQEDSAVYLCASSAGSTNEKLFFGSGTQLSVL.

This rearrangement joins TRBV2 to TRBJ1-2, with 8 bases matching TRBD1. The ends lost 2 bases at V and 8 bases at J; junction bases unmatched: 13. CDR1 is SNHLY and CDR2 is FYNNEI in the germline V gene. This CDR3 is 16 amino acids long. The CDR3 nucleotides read TGTGCCAGCAGTGAATCCATCACGGACAGGGTCCGGGGCTACACCTTC. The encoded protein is CASSESITDRVRGYTF. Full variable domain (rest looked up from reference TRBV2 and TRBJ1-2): EPEVTQTPSHQVTQMGQEVILRCVPISNHLYFYWYRQILGQKVEFLVSFYNNEISEKSEIFDDQFSVERPDGSNFTLKIRSTKLEDSAMYFCASSESITDRVRGYTFGSGTRLTVV.

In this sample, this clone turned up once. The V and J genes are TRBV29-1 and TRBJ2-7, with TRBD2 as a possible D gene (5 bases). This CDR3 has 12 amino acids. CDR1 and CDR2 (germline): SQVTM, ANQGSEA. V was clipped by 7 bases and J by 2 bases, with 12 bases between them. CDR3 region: CSAGLEAYEQYF. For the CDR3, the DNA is TGCAGCGCCGGACTGGAAGCCTACGAGCAGTACTTC.

The CDR3 loop is CASSDPEGGLSEKLFF. The CDR3 DNA follows: TGTGCCAGCAGTGACCCGGAGGGGGGGCTTAGTGAAAAACTGTTTTTT. The V and J genes are TRBV6-1 and TRBJ1-4; D may be TRBD1 (6 bases). Trimming stripped 3 bases from V and 7 bases from J, with 18 bases between. The germline CDR1 and CDR2 sequences are MNHNS and SASEGT. The CDR3 has 16 residues.

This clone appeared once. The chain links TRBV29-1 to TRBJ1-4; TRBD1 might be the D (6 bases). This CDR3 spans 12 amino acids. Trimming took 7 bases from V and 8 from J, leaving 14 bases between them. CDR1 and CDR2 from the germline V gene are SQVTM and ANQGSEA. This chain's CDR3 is CSGAQGREKLFF. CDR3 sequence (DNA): TGCAGCGGAGCACAGGGCCGCGAAAAACTGTTTTTT.

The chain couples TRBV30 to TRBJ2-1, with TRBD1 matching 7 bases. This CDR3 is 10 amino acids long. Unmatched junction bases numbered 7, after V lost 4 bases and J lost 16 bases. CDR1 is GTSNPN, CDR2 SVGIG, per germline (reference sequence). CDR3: CAWKKGQFFF. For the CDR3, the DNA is TGTGCCTGGAAGAAGGGACAGTTTTTCTTC.

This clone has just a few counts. The CDR3 loop reads CASSGGGFYEQYF. The CDR3 bases are TGTGCCAGCAGCGGGGGGGGATTCTACGAGCAGTACTTC. The chain joins TRBV9 to TRBJ2-7; 7 positions agree with TRBD2. CDR1 is SGDLS and CDR2 is YYNGEE in the germline V gene. V trimming: 3 bases; J trimming: 3 bases; junction bases outside the gene matches: 3. The CDR3 runs 13 residues.

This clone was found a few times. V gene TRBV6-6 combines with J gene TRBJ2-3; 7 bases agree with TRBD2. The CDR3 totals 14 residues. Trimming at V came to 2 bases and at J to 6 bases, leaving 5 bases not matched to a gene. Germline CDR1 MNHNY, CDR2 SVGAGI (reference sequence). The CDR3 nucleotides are TGTGCCAGCAGTTACGGGGGAGGGATGGATACGCAGTATTTT. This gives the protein CASSYGGGMDTQYF.

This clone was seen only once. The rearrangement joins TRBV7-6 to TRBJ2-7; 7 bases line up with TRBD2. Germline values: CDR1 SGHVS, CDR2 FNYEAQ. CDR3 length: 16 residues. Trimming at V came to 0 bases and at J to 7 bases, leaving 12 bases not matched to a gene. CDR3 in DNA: TGTGCCAGCAGCTTAGCGGCTAGCGGCTATACGGGGGAGCAGTACTTC. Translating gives CASSLAASGYTGEQYF.